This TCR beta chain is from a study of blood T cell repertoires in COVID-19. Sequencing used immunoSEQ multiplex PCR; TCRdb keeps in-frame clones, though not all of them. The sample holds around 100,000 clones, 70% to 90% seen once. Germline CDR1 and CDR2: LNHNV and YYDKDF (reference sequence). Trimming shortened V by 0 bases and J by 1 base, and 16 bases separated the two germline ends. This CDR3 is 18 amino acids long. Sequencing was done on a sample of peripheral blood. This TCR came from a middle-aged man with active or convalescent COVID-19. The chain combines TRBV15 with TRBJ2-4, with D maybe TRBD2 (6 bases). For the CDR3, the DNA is TGTGCCACCAGCAGAGATTTGGGAGGTGGTGGTGCCAAAAACATTCAGTACTTC. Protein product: CATSRDLGGGGAKNIQYF.